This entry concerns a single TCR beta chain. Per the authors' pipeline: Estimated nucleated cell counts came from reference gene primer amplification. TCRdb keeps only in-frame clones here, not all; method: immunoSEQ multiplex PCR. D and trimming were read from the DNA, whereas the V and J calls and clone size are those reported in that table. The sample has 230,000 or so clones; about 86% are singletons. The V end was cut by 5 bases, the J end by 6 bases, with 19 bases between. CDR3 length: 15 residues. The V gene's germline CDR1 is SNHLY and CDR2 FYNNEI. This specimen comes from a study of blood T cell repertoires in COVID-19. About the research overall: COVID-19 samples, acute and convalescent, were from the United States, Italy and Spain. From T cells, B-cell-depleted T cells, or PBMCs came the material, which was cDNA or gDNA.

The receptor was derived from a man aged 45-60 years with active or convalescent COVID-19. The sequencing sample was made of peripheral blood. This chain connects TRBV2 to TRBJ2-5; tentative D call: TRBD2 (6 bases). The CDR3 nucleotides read TGTGCCAGCAGTCCCGGGACTCTAGCAGCGAAGACCCAGTACTTC. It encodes CASSPGTLAAKTQYF.